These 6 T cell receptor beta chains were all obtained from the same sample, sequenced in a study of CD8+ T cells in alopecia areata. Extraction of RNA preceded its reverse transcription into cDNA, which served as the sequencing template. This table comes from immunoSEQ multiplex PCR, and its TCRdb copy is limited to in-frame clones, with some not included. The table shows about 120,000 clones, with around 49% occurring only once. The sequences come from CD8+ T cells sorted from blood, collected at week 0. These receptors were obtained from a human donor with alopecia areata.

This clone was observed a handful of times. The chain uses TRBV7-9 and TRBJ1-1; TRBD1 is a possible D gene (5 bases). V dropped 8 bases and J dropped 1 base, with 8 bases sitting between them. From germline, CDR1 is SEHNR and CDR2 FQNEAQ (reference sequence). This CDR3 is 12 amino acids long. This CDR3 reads CASETENTEAFF. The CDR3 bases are TGTGCCAGCGAGACAGAGAACACTGAAGCTTTCTTT.

The CDR3 reads CAWLFSGEGNEQFF. The CDR3 DNA follows: TGTGCCTGGCTTTTTAGCGGGGAAGGCAATGAGCAGTTCTTC. The chain is built from TRBV30 and TRBJ2-1; 8 nucleotides match TRBD2. From germline, CDR1 is GTSNPN and CDR2 SVGIG (reference sequence). This CDR3 is 14 amino acids long. J gave up 6 bases and V 5 bases, and 9 bases lay outside the gene matches.

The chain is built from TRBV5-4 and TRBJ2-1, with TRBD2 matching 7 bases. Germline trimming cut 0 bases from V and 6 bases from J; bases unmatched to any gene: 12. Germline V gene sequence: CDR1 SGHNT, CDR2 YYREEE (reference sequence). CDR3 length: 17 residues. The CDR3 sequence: CASSLGLGGSNSNEQFF. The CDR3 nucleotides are TGTGCCAGCAGCTTGGGGTTGGGAGGGAGTAATTCCAATGAGCAGTTCTTC. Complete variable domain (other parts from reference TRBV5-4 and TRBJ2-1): ETGVTQSPTHLIKTRGQQVTLRCSSQSGHNTVSWYQQALGQGPQFIFQYYREEENGRGNFPPRFSGLQFPNYSSELNVNALELDDSALYLCASSLGLGGSNSNEQFFGPGTRLTVL.

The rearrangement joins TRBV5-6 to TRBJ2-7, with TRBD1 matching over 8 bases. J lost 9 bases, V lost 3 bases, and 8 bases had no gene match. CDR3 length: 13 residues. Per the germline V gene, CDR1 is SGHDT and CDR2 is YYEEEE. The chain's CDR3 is CASSSTGAIRQYF. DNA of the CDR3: TGTGCCAGCAGCTCGACAGGGGCGATAAGGCAGTACTTC.

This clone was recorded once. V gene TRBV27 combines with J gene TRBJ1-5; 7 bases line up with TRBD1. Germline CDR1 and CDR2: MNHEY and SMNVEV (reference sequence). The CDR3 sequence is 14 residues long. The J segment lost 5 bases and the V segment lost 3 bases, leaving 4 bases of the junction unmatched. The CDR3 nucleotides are TGTGCCAGCAGTTTTCGACAGGGTGATCAGCCCCAGCATTTT. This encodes CASSFRQGDQPQHF.

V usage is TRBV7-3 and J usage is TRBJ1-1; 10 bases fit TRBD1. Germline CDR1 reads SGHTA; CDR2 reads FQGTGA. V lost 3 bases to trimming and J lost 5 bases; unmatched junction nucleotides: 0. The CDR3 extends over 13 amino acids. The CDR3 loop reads CASSLGQGTEAFF. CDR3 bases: TGTGCCAGCAGCTTGGGACAGGGGACTGAAGCTTTCTTT.